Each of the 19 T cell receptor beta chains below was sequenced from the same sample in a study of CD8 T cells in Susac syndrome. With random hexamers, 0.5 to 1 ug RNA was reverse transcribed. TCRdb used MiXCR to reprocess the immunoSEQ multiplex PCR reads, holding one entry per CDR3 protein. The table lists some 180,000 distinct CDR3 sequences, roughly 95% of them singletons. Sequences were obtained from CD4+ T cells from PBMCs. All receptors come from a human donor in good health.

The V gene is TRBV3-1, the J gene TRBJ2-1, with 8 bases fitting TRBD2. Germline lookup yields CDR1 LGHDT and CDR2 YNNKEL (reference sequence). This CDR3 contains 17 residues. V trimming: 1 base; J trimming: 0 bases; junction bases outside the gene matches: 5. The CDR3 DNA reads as TGTGCCAGCAGCCAAGGTTTAGGGACTAGCTCCTACAATGAGCAGTTCTTC. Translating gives CASSQGLGTSSYNEQFF.

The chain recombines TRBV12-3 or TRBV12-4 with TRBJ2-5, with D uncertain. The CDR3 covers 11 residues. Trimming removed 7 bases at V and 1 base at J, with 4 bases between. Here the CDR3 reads CASTSQETQYF. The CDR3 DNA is TGTGCCAGCACTAGCCAAGAGACCCAGTACTTC.

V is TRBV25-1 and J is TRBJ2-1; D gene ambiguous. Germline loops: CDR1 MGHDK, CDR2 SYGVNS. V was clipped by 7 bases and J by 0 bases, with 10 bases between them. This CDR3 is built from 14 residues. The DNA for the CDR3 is TGTGCCAGCAATCGCGGCGGCTCCTACAATGAGCAGTTCTTC. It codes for CASNRGGSYNEQFF.

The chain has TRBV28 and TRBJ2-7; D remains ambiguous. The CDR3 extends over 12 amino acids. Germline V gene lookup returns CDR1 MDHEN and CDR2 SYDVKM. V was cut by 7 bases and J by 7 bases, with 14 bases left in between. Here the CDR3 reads CASTPGTLEQYF. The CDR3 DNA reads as TGTGCCAGCACCCCTGGCACCTTAGAGCAGTACTTC.

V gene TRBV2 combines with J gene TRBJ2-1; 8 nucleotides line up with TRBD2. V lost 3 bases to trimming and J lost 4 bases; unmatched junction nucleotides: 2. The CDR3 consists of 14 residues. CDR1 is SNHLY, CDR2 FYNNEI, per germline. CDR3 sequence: CASSDSGTYNEQFF. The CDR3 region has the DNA TGTGCCAGCAGTGATAGCGGGACGTACAATGAGCAGTTCTTC.

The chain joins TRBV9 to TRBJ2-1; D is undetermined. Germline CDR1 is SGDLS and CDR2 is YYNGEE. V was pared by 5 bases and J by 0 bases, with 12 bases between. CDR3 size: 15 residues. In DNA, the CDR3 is TGTGCCAGCAGTGCAGACGCCACCTCCTACAATGAGCAGTTCTTC. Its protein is CASSADATSYNEQFF.

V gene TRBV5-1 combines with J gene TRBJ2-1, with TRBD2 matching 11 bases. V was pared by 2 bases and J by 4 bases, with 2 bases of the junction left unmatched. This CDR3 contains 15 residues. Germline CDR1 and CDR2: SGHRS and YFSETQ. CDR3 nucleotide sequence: TGCGCCAGCAGCTTCGGGACTAGCGGATACAATGAGCAGTTCTTC. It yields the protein CASSFGTSGYNEQFF. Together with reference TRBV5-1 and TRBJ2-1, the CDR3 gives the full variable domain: KAGVTQTPRYLIKTRGQQVTLSCSPISGHRSVSWYQQTPGQGLQFLFEYFSETQRNKGNFPGRFSGRQFSNSRSEMNVSTLELGDSALYLCASSFGTSGYNEQFFGPGTRLTVL.

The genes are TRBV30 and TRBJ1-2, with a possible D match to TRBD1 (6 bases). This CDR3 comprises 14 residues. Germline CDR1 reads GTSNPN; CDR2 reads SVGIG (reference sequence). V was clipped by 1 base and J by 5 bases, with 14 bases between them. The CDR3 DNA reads TGTGCCTGGAGTGCCGACAGGTTGGGTTATGGCTACACCTTC. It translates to CAWSADRLGYGYTF. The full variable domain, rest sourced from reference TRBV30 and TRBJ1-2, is SQTIHQWPATLVQPVGSPLSLECTVEGTSNPNLYWYRQAAGRGLQLLFYSVGIGQISSEVPQNLSASRPQDRQFILSSKKLLLSDSGFYLCAWSADRLGYGYTFGSGTRLTVV.

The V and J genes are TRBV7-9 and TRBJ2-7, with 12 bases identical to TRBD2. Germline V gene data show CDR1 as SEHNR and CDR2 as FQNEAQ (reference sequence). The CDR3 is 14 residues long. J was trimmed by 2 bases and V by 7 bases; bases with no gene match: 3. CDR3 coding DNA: TGTGCCAGCACCCGACTAGCGGGAGCCTACGAGCAGTACTTC. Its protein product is CASTRLAGAYEQYF.

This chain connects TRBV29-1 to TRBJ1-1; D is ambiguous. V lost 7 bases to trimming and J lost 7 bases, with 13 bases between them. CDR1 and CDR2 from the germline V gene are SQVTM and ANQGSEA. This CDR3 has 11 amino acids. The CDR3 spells CSARNGVEAFF. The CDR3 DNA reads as TGCAGCGCCAGAAACGGGGTTGAAGCTTTCTTT. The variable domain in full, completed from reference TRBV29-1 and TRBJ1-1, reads SAVISQKPSRDICQRGTSLTIQCQVDSQVTMMFWYRQQPGQSLTLIATANQGSEATYESGFVIDKFPISRPNLTFSTLTVSNMSPEDSSIYLCSARNGVEAFFGQGTRLTVV.

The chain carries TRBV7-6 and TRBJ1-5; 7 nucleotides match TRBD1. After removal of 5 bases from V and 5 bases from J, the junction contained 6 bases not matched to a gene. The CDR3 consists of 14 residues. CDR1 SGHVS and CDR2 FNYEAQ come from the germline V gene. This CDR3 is CASSQGQLDQPQHF. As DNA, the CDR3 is TGTGCCAGCAGCCAGGGACAGCTAGATCAGCCCCAGCATTTT.

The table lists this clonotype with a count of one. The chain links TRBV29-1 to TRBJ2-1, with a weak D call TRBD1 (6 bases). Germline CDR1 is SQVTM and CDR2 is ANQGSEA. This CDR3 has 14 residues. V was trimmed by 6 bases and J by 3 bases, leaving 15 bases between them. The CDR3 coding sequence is TGCAGCGTCGATACTGGGACACTCTACAATGAGCAGTTCTTC. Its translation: CSVDTGTLYNEQFF.

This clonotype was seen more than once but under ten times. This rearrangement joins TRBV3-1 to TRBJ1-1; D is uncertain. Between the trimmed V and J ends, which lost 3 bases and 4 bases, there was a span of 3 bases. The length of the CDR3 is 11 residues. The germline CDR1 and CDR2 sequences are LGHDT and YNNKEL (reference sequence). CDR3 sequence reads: CASSQATEAFF. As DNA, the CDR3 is TGTGCCAGCAGCCAGGCCACTGAAGCTTTCTTT.

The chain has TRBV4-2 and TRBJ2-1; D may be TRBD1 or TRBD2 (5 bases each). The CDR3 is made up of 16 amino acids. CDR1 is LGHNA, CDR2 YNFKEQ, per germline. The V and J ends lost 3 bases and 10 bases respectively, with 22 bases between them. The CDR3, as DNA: TGTGCCAGCAGCCAGGCGGTTGGGGACCTAAGGGAGGAGCAGTTCTTC. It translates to CASSQAVGDLREEQFF.

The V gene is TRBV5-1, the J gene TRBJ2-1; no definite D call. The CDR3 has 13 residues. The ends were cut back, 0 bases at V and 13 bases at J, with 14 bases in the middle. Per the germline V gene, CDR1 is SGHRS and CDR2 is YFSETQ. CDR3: CASSLDHGANQFF. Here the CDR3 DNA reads TGCGCCAGCAGCTTGGACCACGGTGCAAACCAGTTCTTC.

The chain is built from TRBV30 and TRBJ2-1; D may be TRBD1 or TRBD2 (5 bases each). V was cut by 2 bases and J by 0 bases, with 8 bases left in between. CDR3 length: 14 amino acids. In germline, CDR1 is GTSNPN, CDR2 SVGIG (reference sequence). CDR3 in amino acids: CAWSSGTSYNEQFF. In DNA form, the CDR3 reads TGTGCCTGGAGTTCAGGGACCTCCTACAATGAGCAGTTCTTC.

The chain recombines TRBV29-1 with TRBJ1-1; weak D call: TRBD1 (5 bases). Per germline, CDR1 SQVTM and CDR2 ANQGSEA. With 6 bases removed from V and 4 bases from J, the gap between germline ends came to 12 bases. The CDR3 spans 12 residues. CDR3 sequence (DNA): TGCAGCGTCCTGCGGGGGATCACTGAAGCTTTCTTT. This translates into CSVLRGITEAFF.

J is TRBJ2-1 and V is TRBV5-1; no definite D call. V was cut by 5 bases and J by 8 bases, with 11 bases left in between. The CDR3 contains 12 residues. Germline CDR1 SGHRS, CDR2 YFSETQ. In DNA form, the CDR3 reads TGCGCCAGCAGGATTGACACGGATGAGCAGTTCTTC. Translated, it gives CASRIDTDEQFF. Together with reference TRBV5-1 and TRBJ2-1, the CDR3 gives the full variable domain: KAGVTQTPRYLIKTRGQQVTLSCSPISGHRSVSWYQQTPGQGLQFLFEYFSETQRNKGNFPGRFSGRQFSNSRSEMNVSTLELGDSALYLCASRIDTDEQFFGPGTRLTVL.

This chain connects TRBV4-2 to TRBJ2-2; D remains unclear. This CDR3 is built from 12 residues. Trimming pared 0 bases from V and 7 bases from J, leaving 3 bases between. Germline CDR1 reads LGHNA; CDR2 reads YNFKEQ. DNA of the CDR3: TGTGCCAGCAGCCAAGAGAGCGGGGAGCTGTTTTTT. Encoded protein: CASSQESGELFF.